This record concerns one T cell receptor beta chain sequence. What it binds is unknown. The entry originates in a study of blood T cells in healthy people across ages. Study-level results: Long-lived donors carried more naive CD4+ cells and greater diversity than aged donors.

Sample-barcoded 5' priming and a J-beta primer mix drove a second PCR of 7 to 11 cycles. Researchers report that a template-switch adaptor with 12 random nucleotides tagged each cDNA molecule. One entry per CDR3 protein, called by TCRdb with MiXCR from the 5' RACE reads. The sample lists about 1 million distinct CDR3 sequences, 40% to 50% occurring once. This CDR3 is built from 14 residues. The germline V gene encodes CDR1 SNHLY and CDR2 FYNNEI. Losses at the gene ends were 6 bases for V and 9 bases for J; bases not matched to a gene: 9. The rearrangement joins TRBV2 to TRBJ2-1; 9 bases fit TRBD1. The sequenced sample was blood. This TCR derives from an older woman in good health. The DNA for the CDR3 is TGTGCCAGCAGGTTACCGGGACAGGGATTTGAGCAGTTCTTC. Amino acid sequence: CASRLPGQGFEQFF.